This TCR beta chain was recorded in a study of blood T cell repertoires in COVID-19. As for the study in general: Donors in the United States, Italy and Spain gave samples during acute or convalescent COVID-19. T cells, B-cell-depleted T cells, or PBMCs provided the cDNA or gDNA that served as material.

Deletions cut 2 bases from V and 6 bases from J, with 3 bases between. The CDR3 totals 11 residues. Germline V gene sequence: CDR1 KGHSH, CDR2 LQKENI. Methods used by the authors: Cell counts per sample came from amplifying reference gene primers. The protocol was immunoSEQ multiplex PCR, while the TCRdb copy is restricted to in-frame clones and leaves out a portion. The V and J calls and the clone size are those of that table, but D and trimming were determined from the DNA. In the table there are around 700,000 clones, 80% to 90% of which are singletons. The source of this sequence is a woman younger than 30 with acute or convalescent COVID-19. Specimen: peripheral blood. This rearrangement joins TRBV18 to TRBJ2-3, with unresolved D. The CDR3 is CASSPEDTQYF. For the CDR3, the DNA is TGTGCCAGCTCACCAGAGGATACGCAGTATTTT.